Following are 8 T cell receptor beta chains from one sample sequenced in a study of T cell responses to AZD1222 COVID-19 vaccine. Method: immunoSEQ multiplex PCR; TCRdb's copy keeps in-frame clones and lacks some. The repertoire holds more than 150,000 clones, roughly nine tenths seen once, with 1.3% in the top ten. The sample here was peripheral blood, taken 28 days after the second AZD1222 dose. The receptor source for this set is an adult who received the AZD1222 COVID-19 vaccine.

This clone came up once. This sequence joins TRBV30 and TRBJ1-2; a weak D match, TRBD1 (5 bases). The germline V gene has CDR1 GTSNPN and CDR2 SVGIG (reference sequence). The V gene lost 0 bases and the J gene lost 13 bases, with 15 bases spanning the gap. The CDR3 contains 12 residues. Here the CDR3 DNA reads TGTGCCTGGAGTGTAAAAGCAGGGAGCGCCACCTTC. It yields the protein CAWSVKAGSATF.

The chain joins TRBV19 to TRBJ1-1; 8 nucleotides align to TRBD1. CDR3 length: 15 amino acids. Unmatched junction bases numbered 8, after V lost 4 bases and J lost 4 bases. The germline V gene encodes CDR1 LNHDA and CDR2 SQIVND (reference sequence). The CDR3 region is CASSSGQGGRTEAFF. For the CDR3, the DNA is TGTGCCAGTAGTAGTGGACAGGGCGGTCGCACTGAAGCTTTCTTT.

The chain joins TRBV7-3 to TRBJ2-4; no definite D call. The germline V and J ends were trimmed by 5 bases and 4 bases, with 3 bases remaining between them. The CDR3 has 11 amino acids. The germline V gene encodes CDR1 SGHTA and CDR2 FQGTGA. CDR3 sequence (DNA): TGTGCCAGCAGCCCTAAAAACATTCAGTACTTC. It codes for CASSPKNIQYF.

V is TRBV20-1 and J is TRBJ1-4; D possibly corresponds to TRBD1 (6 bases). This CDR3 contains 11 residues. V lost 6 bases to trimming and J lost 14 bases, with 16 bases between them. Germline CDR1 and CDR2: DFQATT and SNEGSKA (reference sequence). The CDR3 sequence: CSAYGGGVLFF. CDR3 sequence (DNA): TGCAGTGCCTATGGGGGCGGAGTTCTGTTTTTT.

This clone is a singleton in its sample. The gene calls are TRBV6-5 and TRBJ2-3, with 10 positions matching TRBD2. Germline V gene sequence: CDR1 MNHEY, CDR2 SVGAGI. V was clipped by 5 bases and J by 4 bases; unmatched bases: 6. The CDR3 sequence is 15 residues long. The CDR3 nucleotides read TGTGCCAGCAGTCCGAGCGGGGGGGCGGCAGATACGCAGTATTTT. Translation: CASSPSGGAADTQYF.

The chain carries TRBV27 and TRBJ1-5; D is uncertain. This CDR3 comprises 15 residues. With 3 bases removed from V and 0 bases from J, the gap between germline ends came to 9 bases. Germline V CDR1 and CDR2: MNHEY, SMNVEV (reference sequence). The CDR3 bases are TGTGCCAGCAGTTTGGTGGGTAATAGCAATCAGCCCCAGCATTTT. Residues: CASSLVGNSNQPQHF.

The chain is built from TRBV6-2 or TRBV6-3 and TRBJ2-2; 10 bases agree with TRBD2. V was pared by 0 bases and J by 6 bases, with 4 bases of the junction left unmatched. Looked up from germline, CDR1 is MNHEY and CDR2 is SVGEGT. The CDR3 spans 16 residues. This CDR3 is CASSYSLAGDAGELFF. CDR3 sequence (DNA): TGTGCCAGCAGTTACTCTCTAGCGGGAGACGCCGGGGAGCTGTTTTTT.

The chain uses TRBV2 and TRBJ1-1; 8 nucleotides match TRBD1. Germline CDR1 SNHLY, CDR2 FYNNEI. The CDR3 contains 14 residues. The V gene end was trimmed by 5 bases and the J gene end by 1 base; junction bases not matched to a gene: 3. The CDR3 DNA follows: TGTGCCAGCAGTCGACAGGGGAAGAACACTGAAGCTTTCTTT. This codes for CASSRQGKNTEAFF. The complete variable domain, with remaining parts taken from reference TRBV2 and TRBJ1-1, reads EPEVTQTPSHQVTQMGQEVILRCVPISNHLYFYWYRQILGQKVEFLVSFYNNEISEKSEIFDDQFSVERPDGSNFTLKIRSTKLEDSAMYFCASSRQGKNTEAFFGQGTRLTVV.